A selection of T cell receptor beta chains follows, all from one sample in a study of early T cells in non-severe SARS-CoV-2 infection. TCRdb fed the 5' RACE reads into MiXCR, producing one record per CDR3 protein. Here the sample spans around 76,000 distinct CDR3 sequences, roughly 15% being singletons. The input for sequencing was whole blood, taken at baseline. These receptors came from an adult who was a healthcare worker with PCR-confirmed SARS-CoV-2 infection or an uninfected control (not recorded which). CDR3s include the opening cysteine and the closing phenylalanine or tryptophan. A D gene is named only where the DNA matches it firmly. Only some rows state a clone size, as once, few, many or a class for expanded clones.

CASSLAGGAYNEQFF | TGTGCCAGCAGCTTGGCGGGAGGGGCCTACAATGAGCAGTTCTTC | TRBJ2-1 | few | TRBV5-4 | TRBD2
CSVAAAGTGSYEQYF | TGCAGCGTAGCGGCCGCGGGGACAGGCTCCTACGAGCAGTACTTC | TRBJ2-7 | few | TRBV29-1 | TRBD1
CASGGGVQDYGYTF | TGTGCCAGCGGAGGAGGGGTTCAAGACTATGGCTACACCTTC | TRBJ1-2 | - | TRBV28 | -
CASSVVGTRADTQYF | TGTGCCAGCAGCGTAGTGGGGACTAGGGCAGATACGCAGTATTTT | TRBJ2-3 | few | TRBV9 | TRBD2
CASSVDRNEQFF | TGTGCCAGCAGCGTAGATAGAAATGAGCAGTTCTTC | TRBJ2-1 | few | TRBV9 | -
CSAPQAGVYEQYF | TGCAGTGCCCCCCAAGCGGGGGTCTACGAGCAGTACTTC | TRBJ2-7 | - | TRBV20-1 | TRBD2
CASRRAYQETQYF | TGTGCCAGCAGGAGGGCGTACCAAGAGACCCAGTACTTC | TRBJ2-5 | - | TRBV12-3/TRBV12-4 | -
CASVEGPGELFF | TGTGCCAGCGTCGAGGGTCCCGGGGAGCTGTTTTTT | TRBJ2-2 | many | TRBV2 | -
CASSQWDGPYEQYF | TGCGCCAGCAGCCAATGGGACGGTCCCTACGAGCAGTACTTC | TRBJ2-7 | few | TRBV4-1 | -
CASSSRRQGLDIQYF | TGTGCCAGCAGCAGCCGCCGACAGGGGCTAGACATTCAGTACTTC | TRBJ2-4 | - | TRBV5-4 | TRBD1
CASSYGQGTEAFF | TGTGCCAGCAGCTACGGACAGGGCACTGAAGCTTTCTTT | TRBJ1-1 | - | TRBV7-8 | TRBD1
CASSNPSGGPYGQYF | TGTGCCAGCAGTAACCCTAGCGGGGGCCCTTACGGGCAGTACTTC | TRBJ2-7 | many | TRBV6-1 | TRBD2
CASRKEDWGSNQPQHF | TGTGCCAGTAGGAAGGAGGACTGGGGGAGCAATCAGCCCCAGCATTTT | TRBJ1-5 | - | TRBV19 | -
CASSLSQGARGNTIYF | TGTGCCAGCAGCCTCTCCCAGGGGGCGAGGGGAAACACCATATATTTT | TRBJ1-3 | few | TRBV3-1 | TRBD1
CASSRDGSTGELFF | TGTGCCAGTAGTAGAGACGGAAGCACCGGGGAGCTGTTTTTT | TRBJ2-2 | few | TRBV19 | -
CATSDPRTGRGEQYF | TGTGCCACCAGTGATCCCAGGACTGGAAGGGGCGAGCAGTACTTC | TRBJ2-7 | - | TRBV24-1 | -
CASSSGVETGGTDTQYF | TGTGCCAGCAGTTCCGGAGTAGAGACAGGGGGTACAGATACGCAGTATTTT | TRBJ2-3 | - | TRBV28 | TRBD1
CASSLGQNNEQFF | TGTGCCAGCAGCCTCGGACAGAATAATGAGCAGTTCTTC | TRBJ2-1 | many | TRBV7-3 | -
CASSPFGLTYNEQFF | TGTGCCAGCAGCCCCTTCGGACTTACCTACAATGAGCAGTTCTTC | TRBJ2-1 | few | TRBV12-3/TRBV12-4 | -
CSVGTGKDGYTF | TGCAGCGTCGGGACAGGGAAGGATGGCTACACCTTC | TRBJ1-2 | many | TRBV29-1 | TRBD1
CASSGPQHNEKLFF | TGTGCCAGCAGCGGCCCCCAGCATAATGAAAAACTGTTTTTT | TRBJ1-4 | - | TRBV28 | -
CASSPLFTDTQYF | TGTGCCAGTAGTCCGCTGTTCACAGATACGCAGTATTTT | TRBJ2-3 | - | TRBV19 | -
CASSSLMANTHNEQFF | TGTGCCAGCAGCTCATTAATGGCCAATACCCACAATGAGCAGTTCTTC | TRBJ2-1 | - | TRBV7-9 | -
CATTSGGLYNEQFF | TGTGCCACCACCTCGGGGGGGCTATACAATGAGCAGTTCTTC | TRBJ2-1 | many | TRBV24-1 | TRBD2